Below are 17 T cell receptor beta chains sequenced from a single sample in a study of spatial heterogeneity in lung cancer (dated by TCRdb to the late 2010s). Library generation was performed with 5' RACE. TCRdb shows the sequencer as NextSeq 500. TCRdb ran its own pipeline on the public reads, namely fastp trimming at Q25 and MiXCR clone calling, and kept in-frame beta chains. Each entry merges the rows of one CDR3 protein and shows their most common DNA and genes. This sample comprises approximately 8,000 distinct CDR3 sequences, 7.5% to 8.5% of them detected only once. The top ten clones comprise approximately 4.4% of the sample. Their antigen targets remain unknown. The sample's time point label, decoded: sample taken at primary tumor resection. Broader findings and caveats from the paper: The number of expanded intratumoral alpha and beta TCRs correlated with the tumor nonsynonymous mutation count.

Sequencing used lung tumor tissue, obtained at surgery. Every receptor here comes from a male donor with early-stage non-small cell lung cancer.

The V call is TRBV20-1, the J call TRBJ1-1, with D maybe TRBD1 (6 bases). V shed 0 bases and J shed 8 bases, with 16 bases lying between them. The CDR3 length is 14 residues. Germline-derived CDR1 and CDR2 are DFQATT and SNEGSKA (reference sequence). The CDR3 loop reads CSARDVAGGLEAFF. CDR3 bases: TGCAGTGCTAGAGATGTCGCGGGGGGCCTGGAAGCTTTCTTT.

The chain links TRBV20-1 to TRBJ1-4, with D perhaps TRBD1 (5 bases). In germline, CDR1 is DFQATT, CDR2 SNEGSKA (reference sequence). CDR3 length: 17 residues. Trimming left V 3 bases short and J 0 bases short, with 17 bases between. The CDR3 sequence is CSASFPQGRATNEKLFF. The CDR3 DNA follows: TGCAGTGCTAGTTTTCCGCAGGGTCGAGCAACTAATGAAAAACTGTTTTTT.

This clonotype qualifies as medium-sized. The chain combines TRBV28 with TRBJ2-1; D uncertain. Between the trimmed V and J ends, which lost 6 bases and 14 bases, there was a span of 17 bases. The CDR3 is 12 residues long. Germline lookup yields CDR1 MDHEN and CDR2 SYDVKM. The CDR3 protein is CASSRLGPAEFF. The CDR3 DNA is TGTGCCAGCAGCCGCCTGGGCCCCGCGGAGTTCTTC.

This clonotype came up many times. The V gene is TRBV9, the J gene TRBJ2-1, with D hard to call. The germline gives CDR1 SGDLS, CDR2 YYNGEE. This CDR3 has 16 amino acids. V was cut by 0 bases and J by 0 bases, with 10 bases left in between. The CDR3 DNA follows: TGTGCCAGCAGCGTAGCTTCGGCTAGCTCCTACAATGAGCAGTTCTTC. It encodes CASSVASASSYNEQFF.

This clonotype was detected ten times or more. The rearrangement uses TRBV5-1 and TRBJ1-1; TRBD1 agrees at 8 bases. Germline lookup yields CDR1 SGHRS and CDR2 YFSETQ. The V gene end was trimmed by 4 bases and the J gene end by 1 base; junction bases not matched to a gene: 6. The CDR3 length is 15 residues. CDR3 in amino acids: CASSVTTGANTEAFF. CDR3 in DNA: TGCGCCAGCAGCGTAACGACAGGGGCGAACACTGAAGCTTTCTTT.

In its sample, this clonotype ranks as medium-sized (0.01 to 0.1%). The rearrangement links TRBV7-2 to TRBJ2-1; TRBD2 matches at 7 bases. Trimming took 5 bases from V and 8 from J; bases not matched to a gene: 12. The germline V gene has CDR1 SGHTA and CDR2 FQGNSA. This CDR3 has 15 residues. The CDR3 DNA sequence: TGTGCCAGCAGCCGGCGAGCTGCGGGAGAGGATGAGCAGTTCTTC. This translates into CASSRRAAGEDEQFF.

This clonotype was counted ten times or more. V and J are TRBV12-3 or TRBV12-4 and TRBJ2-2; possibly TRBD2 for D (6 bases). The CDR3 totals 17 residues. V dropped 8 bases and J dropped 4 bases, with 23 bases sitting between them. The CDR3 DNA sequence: TGTGCCAGCGGGGAGTATTCGGGACTTCGATTCACCGGGGAGCTGTTTTTT. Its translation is CASGEYSGLRFTGELFF.

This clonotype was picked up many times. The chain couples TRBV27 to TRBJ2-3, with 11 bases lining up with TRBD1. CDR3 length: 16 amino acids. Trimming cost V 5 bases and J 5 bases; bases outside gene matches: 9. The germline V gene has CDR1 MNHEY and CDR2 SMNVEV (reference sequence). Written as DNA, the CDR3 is TGTGCCAGCAGTCTTACAACCGGGACAGGGGGAGATACGCAGTATTTT. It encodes CASSLTTGTGGDTQYF.

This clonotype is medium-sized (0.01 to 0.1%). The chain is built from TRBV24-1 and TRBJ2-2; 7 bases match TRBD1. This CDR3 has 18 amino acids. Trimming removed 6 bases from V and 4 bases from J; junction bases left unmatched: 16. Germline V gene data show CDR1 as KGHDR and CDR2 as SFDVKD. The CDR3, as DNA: TGTGCCACCAGTCCGACTCGACAGGGCGGATGGTCCACCGGGGAGCTGTTTTTT. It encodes CATSPTRQGGWSTGELFF.

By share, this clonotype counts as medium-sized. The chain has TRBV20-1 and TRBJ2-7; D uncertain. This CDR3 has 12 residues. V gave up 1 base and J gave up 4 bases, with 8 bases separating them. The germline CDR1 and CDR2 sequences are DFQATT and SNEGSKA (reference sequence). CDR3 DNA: TGCAGTGCTAGAGTGGACGGATACGAGCAGTACTTC. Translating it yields CSARVDGYEQYF.

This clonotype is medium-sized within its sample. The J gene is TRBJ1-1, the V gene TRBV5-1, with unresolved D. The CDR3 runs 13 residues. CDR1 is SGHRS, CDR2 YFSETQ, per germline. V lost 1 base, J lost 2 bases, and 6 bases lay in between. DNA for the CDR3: TGCGCCAGCAGCTTGCGTGGCAACACTGAAGCTTTCTTT. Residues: CASSLRGNTEAFF. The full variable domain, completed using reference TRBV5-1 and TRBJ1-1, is KAGVTQTPRYLIKTRGQQVTLSCSPISGHRSVSWYQQTPGQGLQFLFEYFSETQRNKGNFPGRFSGRQFSNSRSEMNVSTLELGDSALYLCASSLRGNTEAFFGQGTRLTVV.

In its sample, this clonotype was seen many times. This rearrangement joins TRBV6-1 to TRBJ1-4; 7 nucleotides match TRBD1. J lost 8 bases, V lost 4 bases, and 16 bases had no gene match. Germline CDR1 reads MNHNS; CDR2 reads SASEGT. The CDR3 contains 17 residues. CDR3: CASSAYGQVGAWEKLFF. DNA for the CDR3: TGTGCCAGCAGTGCATATGGACAGGTGGGAGCTTGGGAAAAACTGTTTTTT.

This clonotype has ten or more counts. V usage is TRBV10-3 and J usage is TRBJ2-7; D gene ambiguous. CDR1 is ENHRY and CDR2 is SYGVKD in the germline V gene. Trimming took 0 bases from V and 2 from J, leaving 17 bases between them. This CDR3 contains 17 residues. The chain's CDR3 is CAISESLAVTPPYEQYF. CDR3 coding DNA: TGTGCCATCAGTGAGTCCTTGGCCGTAACGCCGCCCTACGAGCAGTACTTC.

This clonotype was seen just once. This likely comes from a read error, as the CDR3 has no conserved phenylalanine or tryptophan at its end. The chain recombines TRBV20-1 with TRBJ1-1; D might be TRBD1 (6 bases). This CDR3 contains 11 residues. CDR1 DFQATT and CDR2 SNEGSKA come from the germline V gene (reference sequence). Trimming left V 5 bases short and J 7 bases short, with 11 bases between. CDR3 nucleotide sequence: TGCAGTGCTCGGATACAGGGTGAAGCTTTCCTT. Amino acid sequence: CSARIQGEAFL.

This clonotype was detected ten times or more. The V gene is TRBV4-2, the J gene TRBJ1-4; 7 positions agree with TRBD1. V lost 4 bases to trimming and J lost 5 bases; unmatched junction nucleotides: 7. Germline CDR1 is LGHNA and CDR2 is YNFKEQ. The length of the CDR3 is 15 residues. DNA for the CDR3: TGTGCCAGCAGCCTGCAACGGACAGGAAATGAAAAACTGTTTTTT. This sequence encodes CASSLQRTGNEKLFF.

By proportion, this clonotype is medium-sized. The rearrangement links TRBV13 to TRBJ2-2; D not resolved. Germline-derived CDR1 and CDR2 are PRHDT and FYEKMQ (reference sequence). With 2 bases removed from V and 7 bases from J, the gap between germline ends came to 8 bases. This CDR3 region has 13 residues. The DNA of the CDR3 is TGTGCCAGCAGCTTAAGTATCCGCGGGGAGCTGTTTTTT. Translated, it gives CASSLSIRGELFF.

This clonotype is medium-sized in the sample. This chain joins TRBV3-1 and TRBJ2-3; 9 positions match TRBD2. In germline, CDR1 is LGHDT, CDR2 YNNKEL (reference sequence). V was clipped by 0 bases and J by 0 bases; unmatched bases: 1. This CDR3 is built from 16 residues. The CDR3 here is CASSQDTSGSTDTQYF. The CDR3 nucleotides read TGTGCCAGCAGCCAAGATACTAGCGGGAGCACAGATACGCAGTATTTT.